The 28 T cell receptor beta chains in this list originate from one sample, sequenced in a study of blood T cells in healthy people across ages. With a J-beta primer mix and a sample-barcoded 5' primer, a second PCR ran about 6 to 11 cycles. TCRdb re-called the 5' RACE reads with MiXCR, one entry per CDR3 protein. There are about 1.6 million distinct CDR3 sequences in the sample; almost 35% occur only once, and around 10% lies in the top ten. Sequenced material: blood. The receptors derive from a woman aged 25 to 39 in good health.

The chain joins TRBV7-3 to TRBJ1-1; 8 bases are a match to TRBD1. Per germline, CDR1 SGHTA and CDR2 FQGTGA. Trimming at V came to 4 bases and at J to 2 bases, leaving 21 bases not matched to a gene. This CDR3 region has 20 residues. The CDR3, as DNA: TGTGCCAGCAGCTACCTCCCGACAGGGGACTACGGACGACCAAACACTGAAGCTTTCTTT. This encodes CASSYLPTGDYGRPNTEAFF.

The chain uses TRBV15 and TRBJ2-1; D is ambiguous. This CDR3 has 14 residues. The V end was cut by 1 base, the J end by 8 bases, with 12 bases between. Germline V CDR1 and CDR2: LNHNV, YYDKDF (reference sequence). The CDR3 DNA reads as TGTGCCACCAGCAGAGGGAACAATCCCGATGAGCAGTTCTTC. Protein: CATSRGNNPDEQFF.

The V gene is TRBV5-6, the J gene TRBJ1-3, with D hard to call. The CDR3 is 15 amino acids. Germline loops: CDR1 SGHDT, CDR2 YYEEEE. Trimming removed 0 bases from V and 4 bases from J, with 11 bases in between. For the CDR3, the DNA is TGTGCCAGCAGCTTGGCCGGCCGAGAAGGAAACACCATATATTTT. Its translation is CASSLAGREGNTIYF.

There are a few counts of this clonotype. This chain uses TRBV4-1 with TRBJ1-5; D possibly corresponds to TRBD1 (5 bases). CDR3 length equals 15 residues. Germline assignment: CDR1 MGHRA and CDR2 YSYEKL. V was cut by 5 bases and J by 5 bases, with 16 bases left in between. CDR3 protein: CASSVAPGDYQPQHF. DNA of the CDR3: TGCGCCAGCAGCGTCGCGCCCGGGGACTATCAGCCCCAGCATTTT.

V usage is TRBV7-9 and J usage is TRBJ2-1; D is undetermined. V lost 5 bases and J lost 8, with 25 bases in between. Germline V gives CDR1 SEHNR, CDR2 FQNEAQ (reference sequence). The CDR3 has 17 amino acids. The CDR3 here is CASSTLNSILGFDEQFF. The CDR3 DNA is TGTGCCAGCAGCACGCTAAACTCAATTCTAGGGTTTGATGAGCAGTTCTTC. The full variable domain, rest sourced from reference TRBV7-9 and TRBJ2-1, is DTGVSQNPRHKITKRGQNVTFRCDPISEHNRLYWYRQTLGQGPEFLTYFQNEAQLEKSRLLSDRFSAERPKGSFSTLEIQRTEQGDSAMYLCASSTLNSILGFDEQFFGPGTRLTVL.

CDR3 nucleotides: TGTGCCAGCAGATCGACAGAACCGGCTAGAGAGCAGTACTTC. It is translated as CASRSTEPAREQYF. V gene TRBV27 combines with J gene TRBJ2-5, with a weak D call TRBD1 (5 bases). The CDR3 sequence is 14 residues long. V was shortened by 6 bases and J by 11 bases, with 22 bases between the two germline ends. Germline values: CDR1 MNHEY, CDR2 SMNVEV (reference sequence).

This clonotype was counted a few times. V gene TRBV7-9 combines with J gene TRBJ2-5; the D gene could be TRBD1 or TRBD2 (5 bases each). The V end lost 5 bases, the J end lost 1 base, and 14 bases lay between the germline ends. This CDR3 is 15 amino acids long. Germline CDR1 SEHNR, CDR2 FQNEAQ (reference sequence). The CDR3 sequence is CASSPPGPTQETQYF. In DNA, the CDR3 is TGTGCCAGCAGCCCCCCGGGACCCACCCAAGAGACCCAGTACTTC. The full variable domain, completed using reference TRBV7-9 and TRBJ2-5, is DTGVSQNPRHKITKRGQNVTFRCDPISEHNRLYWYRQTLGQGPEFLTYFQNEAQLEKSRLLSDRFSAERPKGSFSTLEIQRTEQGDSAMYLCASSPPGPTQETQYFGPGTRLLVL.

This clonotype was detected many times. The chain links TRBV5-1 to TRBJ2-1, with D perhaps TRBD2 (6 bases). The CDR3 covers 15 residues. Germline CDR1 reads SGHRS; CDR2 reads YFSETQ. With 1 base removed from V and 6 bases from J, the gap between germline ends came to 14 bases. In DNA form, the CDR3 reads TGCGCCAGCAGCTTGCGGGGGATGGCACCCAATGAGCAGTTCTTC. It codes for CASSLRGMAPNEQFF.

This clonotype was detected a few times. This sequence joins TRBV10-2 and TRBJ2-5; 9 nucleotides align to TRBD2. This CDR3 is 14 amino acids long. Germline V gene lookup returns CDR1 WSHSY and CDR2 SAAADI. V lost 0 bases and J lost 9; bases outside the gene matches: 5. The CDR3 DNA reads TGCGCCAGCAGTGAGTCGGGTAGCGGGGGATCCCAGTACTTC. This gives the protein CASSESGSGGSQYF.

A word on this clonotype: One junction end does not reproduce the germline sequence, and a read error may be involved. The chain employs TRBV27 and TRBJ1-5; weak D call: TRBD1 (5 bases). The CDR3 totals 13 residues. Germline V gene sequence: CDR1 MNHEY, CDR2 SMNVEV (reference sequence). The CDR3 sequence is CASSYRHDQSQHF. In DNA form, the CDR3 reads TGTGCCAGCAGTTACAGGCACGATCAGTCCCAGCATTTT.

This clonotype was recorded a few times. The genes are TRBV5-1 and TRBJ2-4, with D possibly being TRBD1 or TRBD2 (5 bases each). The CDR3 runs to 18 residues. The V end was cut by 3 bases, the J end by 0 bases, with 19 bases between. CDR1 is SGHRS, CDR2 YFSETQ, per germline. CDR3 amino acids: CASSSTTRGSLAKNIQYF. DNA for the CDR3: TGCGCCAGCAGCTCGACCACTCGGGGCAGCTTAGCCAAAAACATTCAGTACTTC.

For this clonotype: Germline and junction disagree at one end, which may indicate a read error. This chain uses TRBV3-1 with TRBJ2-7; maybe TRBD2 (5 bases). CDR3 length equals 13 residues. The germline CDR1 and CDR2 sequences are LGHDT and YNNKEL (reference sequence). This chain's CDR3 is CANSLRGLIEQYF. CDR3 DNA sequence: TGTGCCAACAGCTTGAGAGGGCTGATAGAGCAGTACTTC.

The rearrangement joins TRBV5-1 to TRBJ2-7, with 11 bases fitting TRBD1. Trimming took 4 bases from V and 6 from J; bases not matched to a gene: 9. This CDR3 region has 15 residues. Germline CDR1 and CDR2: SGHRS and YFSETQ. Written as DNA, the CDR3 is TGCGCCAGCAGCCCGGGGGACAGGGGGGTTGTCGAGCAGTACTTC. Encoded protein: CASSPGDRGVVEQYF.

Written as DNA, the CDR3 is TGCGCCAGCGTCCCCGGGACAGGGTCCGATACGCAGTATTTT. Translating gives CASVPGTGSDTQYF. The chain recombines TRBV5-1 with TRBJ2-3, with 9 bases that match TRBD1. Germline CDR1 SGHRS, CDR2 YFSETQ. CDR3 length: 14 residues. Trimming removed 7 bases from V and 6 bases from J; junction bases left unmatched: 9.

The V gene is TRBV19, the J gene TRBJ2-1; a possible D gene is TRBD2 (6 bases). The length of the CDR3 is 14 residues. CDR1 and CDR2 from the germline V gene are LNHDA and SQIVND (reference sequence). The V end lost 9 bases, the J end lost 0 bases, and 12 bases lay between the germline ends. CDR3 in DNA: TGTGCCAGCCCTACTAGCCGCTCCTACAATGAGCAGTTCTTC. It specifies CASPTSRSYNEQFF. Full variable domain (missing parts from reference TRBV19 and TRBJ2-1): DGGITQSPKYLFRKEGQNVTLSCEQNLNHDAMYWYRQDPGQGLRLIYYSQIVNDFQKGDIAEGYSVSREKKESFPLTVTSAQKNPTAFYLCASPTSRSYNEQFFGPGTRLTVL.

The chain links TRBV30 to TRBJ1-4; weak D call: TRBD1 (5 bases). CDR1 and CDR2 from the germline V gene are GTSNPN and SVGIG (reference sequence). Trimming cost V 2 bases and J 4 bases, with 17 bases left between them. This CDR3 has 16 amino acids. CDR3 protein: CAWSPGPEPNNEKLFF. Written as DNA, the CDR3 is TGTGCCTGGAGTCCGGGACCCGAGCCTAATAATGAAAAACTGTTTTTT.

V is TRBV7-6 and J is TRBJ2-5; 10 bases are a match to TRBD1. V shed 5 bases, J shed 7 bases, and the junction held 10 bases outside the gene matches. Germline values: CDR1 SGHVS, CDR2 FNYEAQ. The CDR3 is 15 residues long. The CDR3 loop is CASSVYGQGEVTQYF. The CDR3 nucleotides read TGTGCCAGCAGCGTGTATGGACAGGGGGAGGTGACCCAGTACTTC. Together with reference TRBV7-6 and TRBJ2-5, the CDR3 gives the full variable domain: GAGVSQSPRYKVTKRGQDVALRCDPISGHVSLYWYRQALGQGPEFLTYFNYEAQQDKSGLPNDRFSAERPEGSISTLTIQRTEQRDSAMYRCASSVYGQGEVTQYFGPGTRLLVL.

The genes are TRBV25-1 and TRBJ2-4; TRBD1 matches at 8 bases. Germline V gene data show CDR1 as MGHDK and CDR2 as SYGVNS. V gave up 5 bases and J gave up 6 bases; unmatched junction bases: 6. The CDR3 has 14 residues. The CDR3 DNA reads TGTGCCAGCAGTAAGACAGGGGAAGGAAACATTCAGTACTTC. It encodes CASSKTGEGNIQYF.

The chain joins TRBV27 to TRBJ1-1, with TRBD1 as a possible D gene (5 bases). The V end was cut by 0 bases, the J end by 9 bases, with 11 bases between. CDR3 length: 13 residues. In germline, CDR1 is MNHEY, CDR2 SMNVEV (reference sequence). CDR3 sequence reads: CASSLSTGAKAFF. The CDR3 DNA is TGTGCCAGCAGTTTATCCACCGGGGCGAAAGCTTTCTTT.

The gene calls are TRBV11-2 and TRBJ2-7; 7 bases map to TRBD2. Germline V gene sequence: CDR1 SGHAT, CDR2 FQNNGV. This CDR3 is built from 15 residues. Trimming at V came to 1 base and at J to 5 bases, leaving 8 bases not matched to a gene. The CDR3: CASSLGGGRAHEQYF. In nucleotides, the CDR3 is TGTGCCAGCAGCTTAGGTGGTGGGAGGGCCCACGAGCAGTACTTC.

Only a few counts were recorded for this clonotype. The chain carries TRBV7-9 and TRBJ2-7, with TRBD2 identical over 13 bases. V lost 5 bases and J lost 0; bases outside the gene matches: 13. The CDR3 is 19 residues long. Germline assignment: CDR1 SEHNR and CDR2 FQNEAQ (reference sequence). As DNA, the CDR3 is TGTGCCAGCAGCACCCAGACTAGCGGGGGGTACGAGAGCTCCTACGAGCAGTACTTC. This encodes CASSTQTSGGYESSYEQYF.

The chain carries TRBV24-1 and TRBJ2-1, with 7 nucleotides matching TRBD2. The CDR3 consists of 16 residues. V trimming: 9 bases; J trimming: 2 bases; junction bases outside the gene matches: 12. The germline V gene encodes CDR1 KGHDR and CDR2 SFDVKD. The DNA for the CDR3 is TGTGCCACCTTAGCGGGTAATATAAAACCCTACAATGAGCAGTTCTTC. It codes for CATLAGNIKPYNEQFF.

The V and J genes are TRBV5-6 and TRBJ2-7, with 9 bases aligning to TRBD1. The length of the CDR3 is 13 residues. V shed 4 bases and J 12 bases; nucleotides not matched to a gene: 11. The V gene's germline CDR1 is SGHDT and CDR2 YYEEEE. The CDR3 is CASSPGQGPGRYF. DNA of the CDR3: TGTGCCAGCAGCCCAGGACAGGGGCCAGGACGGTACTTC.

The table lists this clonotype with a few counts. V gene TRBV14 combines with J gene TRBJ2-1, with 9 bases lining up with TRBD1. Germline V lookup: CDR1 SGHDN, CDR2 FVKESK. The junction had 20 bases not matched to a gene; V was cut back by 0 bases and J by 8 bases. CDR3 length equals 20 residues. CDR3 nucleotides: TGTGCCAGCAGCCAAGATCCTATTTCGGGGGGACAGGGACCTTTTGATGAGCAGTTCTTC. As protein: CASSQDPISGGQGPFDEQFF.

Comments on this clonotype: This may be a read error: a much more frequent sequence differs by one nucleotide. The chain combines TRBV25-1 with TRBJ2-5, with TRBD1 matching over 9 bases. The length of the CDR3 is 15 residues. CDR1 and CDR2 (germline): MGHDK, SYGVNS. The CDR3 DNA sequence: TGTGCCGGCAGTAAAGAGGGACAGGGCGGAGAGACCCAGTACTTC. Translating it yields CAGSKEGQGGETQYF.

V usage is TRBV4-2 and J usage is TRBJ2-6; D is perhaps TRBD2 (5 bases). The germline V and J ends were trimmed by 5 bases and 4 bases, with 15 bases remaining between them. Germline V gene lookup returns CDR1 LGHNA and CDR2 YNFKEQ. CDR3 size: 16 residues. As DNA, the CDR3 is TGTGCCAGCAGCACCTCGGAGGAATCCGGGGCCAACGTCCTGACTTTC. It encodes CASSTSEESGANVLTF.

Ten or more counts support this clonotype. The CDR3 nucleotides read TGTGCCAGCAGCGTAGGGGGACAGACCTACGAGCAGTACTTC. This translates into CASSVGGQTYEQYF. The chain combines TRBV9 with TRBJ2-7; TRBD1 matches 7 bases. Trimming at V came to 0 bases and at J to 2 bases, leaving 2 bases not matched to a gene. Germline CDR1 reads SGDLS; CDR2 reads YYNGEE. The CDR3 length is 14 residues.

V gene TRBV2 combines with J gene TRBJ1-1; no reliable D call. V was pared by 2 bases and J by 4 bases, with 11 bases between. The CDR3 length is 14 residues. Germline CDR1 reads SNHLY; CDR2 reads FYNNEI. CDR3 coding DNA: TGTGCCAGCAGTGAACTTGACGGACCCACTGAAGCTTTCTTT. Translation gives CASSELDGPTEAFF.